The 29 T cell receptor beta chains listed next were all sequenced from one sample in a study of shared clonotypes between healthy human individuals. Libraries were prepared by immunoSEQ multiplex PCR; TCRdb keeps only in-frame clonotypes and omits some of them. Of millions of clones listed, roughly 95% are singletons. The naive CD8 subset, CD45RO-negative cells positively selected for CCR7, excluded terminally differentiated effector memory CD45RA+ cells. The sequencing sample was made of naive CD8+ T cells sorted from blood. The receptors shown here come from a man aged 18-30 years in good health.

This rearrangement joins TRBV5-1 to TRBJ2-7; TRBD1 is a possible D gene (6 bases). The CDR3 totals 15 residues. Between the trimmed V and J ends, which lost 0 bases and 4 bases, there was a span of 14 bases. CDR1 is SGHRS, CDR2 YFSETQ, per germline. CDR3 region: CASSLVQGAMYEQYF. CDR3 in DNA: TGCGCCAGCAGCTTGGTACAGGGTGCAATGTACGAGCAGTACTTC.

V and J are TRBV14 and TRBJ2-1; 13 bases match TRBD2. This CDR3 has 16 residues. Per the germline V gene, CDR1 is SGHDN and CDR2 is FVKESK. The J segment lost 12 bases and the V segment lost 3 bases, leaving 11 bases of the junction unmatched. The CDR3 coding sequence is TGTGCCAGCAGCCATCCCGGACTAGCGGGGGCCCCCGGGCAGTTCTTC. Amino acid sequence: CASSHPGLAGAPGQFF.

This chain connects TRBV13 to TRBJ1-6; D unclear. The CDR3 has 15 amino acids. With 3 bases removed from V and 12 bases from J, the gap between germline ends came to 18 bases. The germline V gene encodes CDR1 PRHDT and CDR2 FYEKMQ (reference sequence). CDR3 in DNA: TGTGCCAGCAGCTTCCGAGTCCCCCTTAACGAACCCCTCCACTTT. Protein sequence: CASSFRVPLNEPLHF.

J is TRBJ1-1 and V is TRBV6-5; TRBD1 matches at 7 bases. Trimming at V came to 2 bases and at J to 1 base, leaving 4 bases not matched to a gene. Germline lookup yields CDR1 MNHEY and CDR2 SVGAGI. The CDR3 is 15 amino acids. The CDR3 reads CASSYRTGENTEAFF. DNA for the CDR3: TGTGCCAGCAGTTACCGCACAGGGGAGAACACTGAAGCTTTCTTT.

V and J are TRBV5-4 and TRBJ2-1; 7 bases agree with TRBD2. V was pared by 0 bases and J by 4 bases, with 7 bases of the junction left unmatched. The germline V gene has CDR1 SGHNT and CDR2 YYREEE (reference sequence). The CDR3 is 16 amino acids. In nucleotides, the CDR3 is TGTGCCAGCAGCTTGGATGCGGGAGAGTTGTACAATGAGCAGTTCTTC. This codes for CASSLDAGELYNEQFF.

The chain is built from TRBV11-2 and TRBJ1-3, with D maybe TRBD1 (6 bases). V was shortened by 1 base and J by 4 bases, with 11 bases between the two germline ends. This CDR3 is built from 15 residues. Germline V gene lookup returns CDR1 SGHAT and CDR2 FQNNGV. In DNA, the CDR3 is TGTGCCAGCAGCTTAGTACTGGGGGCCGGAAACACCATATATTTT. Protein sequence: CASSLVLGAGNTIYF.

The gene calls are TRBV5-6 and TRBJ1-2, with TRBD1 matching over 7 bases. The CDR3 runs to 13 residues. Germline CDR1 and CDR2: SGHDT and YYEEEE. V dropped 4 bases and J dropped 5; count of bases not matched to a gene: 5. The CDR3 protein is CASSVDRNYGYTF. The CDR3 coding sequence is TGTGCCAGCAGCGTGGACAGGAATTATGGCTACACCTTC. The whole variable domain, remainder taken from reference TRBV5-6 and TRBJ1-2, is DAGVTQSPTHLIKTRGQQVTLRCSPKSGHDTVSWYQQALGQGPQFIFQYYEEEERQRGNFPDRFSGHQFPNYSSELNVNALLLGDSALYLCASSVDRNYGYTFGSGTRLTVV.

This chain uses TRBV28 with TRBJ2-5; maybe TRBD1 (6 bases). Per the germline V gene, CDR1 is MDHEN and CDR2 is SYDVKM. V was shortened by 6 bases and J by 5 bases, with 16 bases between the two germline ends. The CDR3 is 14 amino acids. The CDR3 DNA reads as TGTGCCAGCAGCCGGGACATAGGGGAGGAGACCCAGTACTTC. Its translation is CASSRDIGEETQYF.

The chain is built from TRBV6-6 and TRBJ2-1; 10 nucleotides match TRBD2. J was trimmed by 8 bases and V by 5 bases; bases with no gene match: 6. Germline assignment: CDR1 MNHNY and CDR2 SVGAGI (reference sequence). There are 14 residues in the CDR3. The DNA of the CDR3 is TGTGCCAGCAGTCGGACTAGCGGACTGGATGAGCAGTTCTTC. This gives the protein CASSRTSGLDEQFF.

This clone was observed a few times. This rearrangement joins TRBV27 to TRBJ2-2, with D possibly being TRBD2 (6 bases). Deletions cut 7 bases from V and 3 bases from J, with 15 bases between. The length of the CDR3 is 15 residues. Germline V gives CDR1 MNHEY, CDR2 SMNVEV (reference sequence). The CDR3 DNA sequence: TGTGCCAGCATGGCGGCGGGGCTCCACACCGGGGAGCTGTTTTTT. Its protein is CASMAAGLHTGELFF.

This chain connects TRBV5-1 to TRBJ2-2, with 7 bases matching TRBD1. The CDR3 runs to 15 residues. The germline V gene has CDR1 SGHRS and CDR2 YFSETQ. The V and J ends lost 2 bases and 6 bases, in that order; junction bases with no gene match: 7. CDR3 in DNA: TGCGCCAGCAGCTTAGGACAGGAGTATTCCGGGGAGCTGTTTTTT. Encoded protein: CASSLGQEYSGELFF.

In this sample, this clone turned up once. This chain links TRBV7-9 with TRBJ2-6; TRBD2 agrees at 7 bases. CDR3 length: 17 residues. After removal of 1 base from V and 2 bases from J, the junction contained 5 bases not matched to a gene. Germline V gene sequence: CDR1 SEHNR, CDR2 FQNEAQ (reference sequence). The CDR3 spells CASSLERAGPGANVLTF. The CDR3 bases are TGTGCCAGCAGCTTAGAGCGAGCGGGACCTGGGGCCAACGTCCTGACTTTC.

V and J are TRBV29-1 and TRBJ2-7, with 10 bases matching TRBD1. J was trimmed by 7 bases and V by 5 bases; bases with no gene match: 8. From germline, CDR1 is SQVTM and CDR2 ANQGSEA. The CDR3 has 13 amino acids. The CDR3 region has the DNA TGCAGCGTTCGACAGGGGGCGTCGGGGGAGCAGTACTTC. It translates to CSVRQGASGEQYF.

The chain carries TRBV6-5 and TRBJ1-1; perhaps TRBD1 as D (6 bases). The CDR3 is 12 amino acids. The V end lost 2 bases, the J end lost 8 bases, and 9 bases lay between the germline ends. Germline values: CDR1 MNHEY, CDR2 SVGAGI. CDR3 residues: CASSYRGQEAFF. The CDR3 DNA sequence: TGTGCCAGCAGTTACCGAGGACAGGAAGCTTTCTTT.

V and J are TRBV25-1 and TRBJ1-1; D remains ambiguous. Germline V gene sequence: CDR1 MGHDK, CDR2 SYGVNS. The CDR3 is 11 residues long. The V gene lost 3 bases and the J gene lost 3 bases, with 2 bases spanning the gap. CDR3: CASSEYTEAFF. CDR3 in DNA: TGTGCCAGCAGTGAGTACACTGAAGCTTTCTTT.

This chain connects TRBV7-8 to TRBJ1-6; 7 nucleotides match TRBD1. The trim removed 1 base at V and 2 bases at J, leaving 5 bases unmatched. Germline V gene sequence: CDR1 SGHVS, CDR2 FQNEAQ. The CDR3 is 17 amino acids. The CDR3 nucleotides are TGTGCCAGCAGCTTAGGGGGACAGTGGACCTATAATTCACCCCTCCACTTT. The encoded protein is CASSLGGQWTYNSPLHF.

The chain recombines TRBV19 with TRBJ1-2, with D tentatively TRBD1 (6 bases). Germline CDR1 LNHDA, CDR2 SQIVND (reference sequence). V was trimmed by 6 bases and J by 7 bases, leaving 18 bases between them. The CDR3 loop spans 14 amino acids. CDR3 sequence: CASRLRDNFGGYTF. In DNA form, the CDR3 reads TGTGCCAGTAGGTTACGGGACAACTTTGGTGGCTACACCTTC.

The V call is TRBV9, the J call TRBJ1-6; 8 nucleotides line up with TRBD1. The germline CDR1 and CDR2 sequences are SGDLS and YYNGEE. After removal of 4 bases from V and 6 bases from J, the junction contained 9 bases not matched to a gene. There are 16 residues in the CDR3. CDR3 nucleotides: TGTGCCAGCAGCCCTCCTGGACAGGGAGCTAATTCACCCCTCCACTTT. This translates into CASSPPGQGANSPLHF.

This clone is a singleton in its sample. Other DNA sequences in this sample translate to the same CDR3. This sequence joins TRBV7-9 and TRBJ2-7; D gene uncertain. This CDR3 is 12 amino acids long. Looked up from germline, CDR1 is SEHNR and CDR2 is FQNEAQ (reference sequence). The V and J ends lost 5 bases and 4 bases respectively, with 9 bases between them. The CDR3 DNA follows: TGTGCCAGCAGCCAAGGATCATACGAGCAGTACTTC. It translates to CASSQGSYEQYF.

The V gene is TRBV2, the J gene TRBJ2-7; a possible D gene is TRBD2 (6 bases). CDR1 and CDR2 (germline): SNHLY, FYNNEI. This CDR3 comprises 12 residues. V dropped 7 bases and J dropped 3 bases, with 10 bases sitting between them. For the CDR3, the DNA is TGTGCCAGCAAGGAGGGAGGCTACGAGCAGTACTTC. Translation gives CASKEGGYEQYF.

J is TRBJ2-7 and V is TRBV25-1; unclear D gene. Trimming took off 3 bases at V and 1 base at J, with 10 bases between the two ends. Germline assignment: CDR1 MGHDK and CDR2 SYGVNS. This CDR3 has 14 amino acids. The CDR3 sequence: CASSDRDLSYEQYF. The CDR3 DNA sequence: TGTGCCAGCAGTGACAGAGACCTTTCCTACGAGCAGTACTTC.

This sequence joins TRBV9 and TRBJ1-2; D is ambiguous. V gave up 0 bases and J gave up 9 bases, with 9 bases separating them. The germline V gene has CDR1 SGDLS and CDR2 YYNGEE. CDR3 length equals 12 residues. CDR3 bases: TGTGCCAGCAGCGTAGAGTCGGGGAGCTACACCTTC. It specifies CASSVESGSYTF.

The chain joins TRBV28 to TRBJ2-5; D gene uncertain. The V gene's germline CDR1 is MDHEN and CDR2 SYDVKM. Trimming shortened V by 7 bases and J by 4 bases, and 16 bases separated the two germline ends. The CDR3 runs to 14 residues. CDR3 DNA: TGTGCCAGCAACTGGGCAGCGCTGGGAGAGACCCAGTACTTC. Translation gives CASNWAALGETQYF.

A word on this clone: Additional DNA sequences in this sample encode the identical CDR3. CDR3 residues: CASSYSVEQYF. The CDR3 region has the DNA TGTGCCAGCAGTTACTCAGTAGAGCAGTACTTC. The chain combines TRBV6-6 with TRBJ2-7, with D unclear. Trimming left V 0 bases short and J 7 bases short, with 4 bases between. This CDR3 has 11 residues. The germline CDR1 and CDR2 sequences are MNHNY and SVGAGI (reference sequence).

The chain recombines TRBV11-1 with TRBJ2-7, with unresolved D. The V end was cut by 5 bases, the J end by 0 bases, with 8 bases between. Per the germline V gene, CDR1 is SGHAT and CDR2 is FQDESV (reference sequence). The CDR3 contains 13 residues. CDR3 in amino acids: CASSLRPSYEQYF. CDR3 in DNA: TGTGCCAGCAGCCTACGGCCCTCCTACGAGCAGTACTTC.

The chain joins TRBV7-9 to TRBJ2-7, with D possibly matching TRBD2 (6 bases). The CDR3 loop spans 15 amino acids. V gave up 1 base and J gave up 1 base, with 11 bases separating them. Germline CDR1 SEHNR, CDR2 FQNEAQ (reference sequence). The CDR3 coding sequence is TGTGCCAGCAGCTTAGGGGTAGCGGCGTCCTACGAGCAGTACTTC. Its translation is CASSLGVAASYEQYF.

The chain recombines TRBV4-1 with TRBJ2-7; D possibly corresponds to TRBD2 (5 bases). This CDR3 has 15 amino acids. CDR1 MGHRA and CDR2 YSYEKL come from the germline V gene. The V end lost 0 bases, the J end lost 5 bases, and 14 bases lay between the germline ends. The CDR3 is CASSQDSGELNEQYF. The CDR3 DNA follows: TGCGCCAGCAGCCAAGATTCCGGGGAACTCAACGAGCAGTACTTC.

This clone has only one observation. V is TRBV29-1 and J is TRBJ2-7, with D unresolved. Trimming stripped 5 bases from V and 3 bases from J, with 14 bases between. The CDR3 runs 13 residues. The germline gives CDR1 SQVTM, CDR2 ANQGSEA. CDR3 nucleotides: TGCAGCGTTTTTGGTTCCGACGTCTACGAGCAGTACTTC. It codes for CSVFGSDVYEQYF.

The CDR3 DNA sequence: TGTGCCTTCTCCGTATCCCGGGACAGGGGGACTGAAAAACTGTTTTTT. Encoded protein: CAFSVSRDRGTEKLFF. The V gene is TRBV30, the J gene TRBJ1-4; TRBD1 matches 11 bases. Trimming cost V 7 bases and J 7 bases; bases outside gene matches: 14. The CDR3 spans 16 residues. In germline, CDR1 is GTSNPN, CDR2 SVGIG (reference sequence).